A single sample is the source of the 9 T cell receptor beta chains below, sequenced in a study of read filtering for tumor transcriptome and immune sequencing. From 300 to 400 ng of RNA, a library with molecular barcoded alpha/delta and beta/gamma adaptors was made. One entry per CDR3 protein results from TCRdb running MiXCR on the reads. Among fewer than 50,000 distinct CDR3 sequences listed, around an eighth were seen once. Sequencing was performed on a population of CD138-negative cells sorted from bone marrow. Receptors originate from a donor at least 40 years old with multiple myeloma.

This clonotype has a count of ten or more. The chain joins TRBV4-2 to TRBJ2-7; no reliable D call. V was trimmed by 0 bases and J by 0 bases, leaving 12 bases between them. The CDR3 runs to 16 residues. Germline values: CDR1 LGHNA, CDR2 YNFKEQ. CDR3 sequence: CASSQEFGLSSYEQYF. CDR3 nucleotides: TGTGCCAGCAGCCAAGAATTCGGATTAAGCTCCTACGAGCAGTACTTC.

This clonotype was observed many times. V is TRBV25-1 and J is TRBJ2-3, with 8 bases fitting TRBD1. This CDR3 region has 15 residues. Per the germline V gene, CDR1 is MGHDK and CDR2 is SYGVNS. J gave up 4 bases and V 5 bases, and 8 bases lay outside the gene matches. As DNA, the CDR3 is TGTGCCAGCAGTACACGACAGGGGCTTGCAGATACGCAGTATTTT. Translating gives CASSTRQGLADTQYF.

On this clonotype itself: This sequence may be a read error, since a much larger clone differs from it by one base. The chain is built from TRBV29-1 and TRBJ2-7; TRBD1 matches at 8 bases. The CDR3 length is 13 residues. The germline CDR1 and CDR2 sequences are SQVTM and ANQGSEA. This CDR3 is CGLLGQGAYEQYF. The CDR3, as DNA: TGCGGCCTCCTGGGGCAGGGGGCTTACGAGCAGTACTTC.

At least ten counts were recorded for this clonotype. The chain is built from TRBV7-9 and TRBJ2-5, with TRBD1 matching 7 bases. CDR3 size: 14 residues. Germline V gene data show CDR1 as SEHNR and CDR2 as FQNEAQ (reference sequence). With 4 bases clipped from V and 3 bases from J, the junction kept 5 bases outside the gene matches. CDR3 sequence: CASSSTDREETQYF. Here the CDR3 DNA reads TGTGCCAGCAGCTCAACAGACAGGGAAGAGACCCAGTACTTC.

This clonotype occurred many times. The chain links TRBV6-2 or TRBV6-3 to TRBJ1-3; tentatively, D is TRBD1 (5 bases). Deletions cut 6 bases from V and 7 bases from J, with 16 bases between. CDR3 length: 14 amino acids. In germline, CDR1 is MNHEY, CDR2 SVGEGT. In DNA, the CDR3 is TGTGCCAGCAGAGCCTCAGGGAAACGGAACACCATATATTTT. Its translation is CASRASGKRNTIYF.

Ten or more counts support this clonotype. J is TRBJ1-1 and V is TRBV29-1, with TRBD1 matching 12 bases. Trimming cost V 1 base and J 1 base; bases outside gene matches: 7. This CDR3 contains 17 residues. Germline assignment: CDR1 SQVTM and CDR2 ANQGSEA. The CDR3 here is CSVEGRGTGGENTEAFF. In DNA, the CDR3 is TGCAGCGTTGAAGGACGCGGGACAGGGGGCGAGAACACTGAAGCTTTCTTT.

This clonotype was counted many times. The chain employs TRBV10-3 and TRBJ2-3, with 9 nucleotides matching TRBD1. The CDR3 has 14 amino acids. Losses at the gene ends were 6 bases for V and 2 bases for J; bases not matched to a gene: 3. Germline V gene sequence: CDR1 ENHRY, CDR2 SYGVKD. DNA for the CDR3: TGTGCCATCAGAGGGACAGGGATCACAGATACGCAGTATTTT. Protein product: CAIRGTGITDTQYF.

This clonotype was seen a few times. The chain uses TRBV20-1 and TRBJ2-3; D is possibly TRBD2 (5 bases). This CDR3 contains 16 residues. Trimming stripped 1 base from V and 8 bases from J, with 22 bases between. In germline, CDR1 is DFQATT, CDR2 SNEGSKA (reference sequence). The CDR3 DNA sequence: TGCAGTGCTAGAGTCGCCGAGGGAGCCTTCGGCGGTACGCAGTATTTT. This codes for CSARVAEGAFGGTQYF.

In its sample, this clonotype was seen many times. V usage is TRBV5-5 and J usage is TRBJ1-3; no firm D call. From germline, CDR1 is SGHKS and CDR2 YYEKEE (reference sequence). Trimming removed 0 bases from V and 4 bases from J, with 8 bases in between. CDR3 length equals 14 residues. The DNA for the CDR3 is TGTGCCAGCAGCTTGGCCGAGGGAGGAAACACCATATATTTT. Amino acids: CASSLAEGGNTIYF.